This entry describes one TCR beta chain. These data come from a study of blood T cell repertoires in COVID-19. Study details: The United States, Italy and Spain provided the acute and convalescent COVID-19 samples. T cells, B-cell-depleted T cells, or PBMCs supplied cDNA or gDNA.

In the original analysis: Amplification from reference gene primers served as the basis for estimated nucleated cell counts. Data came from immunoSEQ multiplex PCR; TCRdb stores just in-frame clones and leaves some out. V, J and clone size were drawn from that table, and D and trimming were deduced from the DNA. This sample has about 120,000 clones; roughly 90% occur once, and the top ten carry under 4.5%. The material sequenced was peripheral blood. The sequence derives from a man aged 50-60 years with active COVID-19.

This CDR3 reads CASNPRGDRGPEAFF. The CDR3 region has the DNA TGTGCCAGCAACCCCCGCGGGGACAGGGGGCCTGAAGCTTTCTTT. This chain links TRBV27 with TRBJ1-1; TRBD1 agrees at 12 bases. V shed 7 bases, J shed 6 bases, and the junction held 9 bases outside the gene matches. CDR3 length: 15 amino acids. Germline loops: CDR1 MNHEY, CDR2 SMNVEV (reference sequence).